Each of the 21 T cell receptor beta chains below was sequenced from the same sample in a study of blood T cell repertoires in COVID-19. Profiling relied on immunoSEQ multiplex PCR, and the TCRdb table lists in-frame clones only, not all of them. Of about 210,000 clones in the sample, about 86% were seen once. The sequencing input was peripheral blood. These TCRs come from a man between 50 and 59 years old with active or convalescent COVID-19.

J is TRBJ2-3 and V is TRBV9; 8 nucleotides agree with TRBD1. This CDR3 has 14 amino acids. Germline trimming cut 4 bases from V and 5 bases from J; bases unmatched to any gene: 6. Germline V gene sequence: CDR1 SGDLS, CDR2 YYNGEE. The CDR3 DNA is TGTGCCAGCAGCACGGACAGGGTAAAAGATACGCAGTATTTT. Protein product: CASSTDRVKDTQYF.

This chain joins TRBV19 and TRBJ2-3, with 7 nucleotides matching TRBD1. V was pared by 7 bases and J by 2 bases, with 6 bases of the junction left unmatched. The length of the CDR3 is 14 residues. The germline CDR1 and CDR2 sequences are LNHDA and SQIVND (reference sequence). CDR3 sequence (DNA): TGTGCCAGTAAGGAACAGGGGCACACAGATACGCAGTATTTT. Translation: CASKEQGHTDTQYF.

The CDR3 here is CASSFQGGNEKLFF. In DNA, the CDR3 is TGTGCCAGCAGCTTCCAGGGCGGAAATGAAAAACTGTTTTTT. The V and J genes are TRBV7-2 and TRBJ1-4, with TRBD1 as a possible D gene (5 bases). There are 14 residues in the CDR3. The V end lost 3 bases, the J end lost 5 bases, and 10 bases lay between the germline ends. Germline CDR1 reads SGHTA; CDR2 reads FQGNSA.

This clone came up a few times. J is TRBJ1-2 and V is TRBV5-6, with a tentative D call TRBD1 (6 bases). The V gene's germline CDR1 is SGHDT and CDR2 YYEEEE. The V and J ends lost 0 bases and 2 bases respectively, with 8 bases between them. The CDR3 sequence is 14 residues long. This chain's CDR3 is CASSLDQGNYGYTF. CDR3 in DNA: TGTGCCAGCAGCTTGGATCAGGGGAACTATGGCTACACCTTC.

The V gene is TRBV3-1 (or the pseudogene TRBV3-2), the J gene TRBJ2-2, with 9 bases fitting TRBD2. Trimming at V came to 4 bases and at J to 3 bases, leaving 9 bases not matched to a gene. The germline V gene encodes CDR1 LGHDT and CDR2 YNNKEL (reference sequence). The CDR3 contains 17 residues. The CDR3 coding sequence is TGTGCCAGCAGCCCCCCGGGGCTAGCGGGGTACACCGGGGAGCTGTTTTTT. Protein product: CASSPPGLAGYTGELFF.

The V gene is TRBV5-4, the J gene TRBJ2-3, with TRBD1 as a possible D gene (6 bases). Trimming left V 3 bases short and J 4 bases short, with 12 bases between. The germline gives CDR1 SGHNT, CDR2 YYREEE (reference sequence). The CDR3 is made up of 14 amino acids. The DNA for the CDR3 is TGTGCCAGCAGCTCCGGCGAGGGGGCAGATACGCAGTATTTT. It translates to CASSSGEGADTQYF. Full variable domain (missing parts from reference TRBV5-4 and TRBJ2-3): ETGVTQSPTHLIKTRGQQVTLRCSSQSGHNTVSWYQQALGQGPQFIFQYYREEENGRGNFPPRFSGLQFPNYSSELNVNALELDDSALYLCASSSGEGADTQYFGPGTRLTVL.

The chain combines TRBV10-3 with TRBJ2-2, with a tentative D call TRBD1 (5 bases). V gave up 10 bases and J gave up 7 bases, with 28 bases separating them. Germline assignment: CDR1 ENHRY and CDR2 SYGVKD. The CDR3 is made up of 17 amino acids. The CDR3 region has the DNA TGTGCCACCAAACCAGGGATGGAAGGGGTTGCTGGCGGGGAGCTGTTTTTT. This codes for CATKPGMEGVAGGELFF.

This rearrangement joins TRBV12-3 or TRBV12-4 to TRBJ2-3; D not resolved. V lost 4 bases and J lost 6, with 11 bases in between. This CDR3 region has 13 residues. The CDR3 DNA follows: TGTGCCAGCAGTTCCTCCAGTCTCGATACGCAGTATTTT. Translated, it gives CASSSSSLDTQYF.

The gene calls are TRBV6-5 and TRBJ2-6; D is possibly TRBD1 (5 bases). Germline CDR1 and CDR2: MNHEY and SVGAGI. Trimming left V 0 bases short and J 2 bases short, with 8 bases between. This CDR3 is built from 16 residues. CDR3 DNA sequence: TGTGCCAGCAGTTACTCGTCAGGGCCTGGGGCCAACGTCCTGACTTTC. As protein: CASSYSSGPGANVLTF.

The J gene is TRBJ2-3, the V gene TRBV7-9; 8 nucleotides align to TRBD2. The trim removed 5 bases at V and 2 bases at J, leaving 12 bases unmatched. CDR1 is SEHNR, CDR2 FQNEAQ, per germline (reference sequence). CDR3 size: 17 residues. CDR3 region: CASSRLVAGSHTDTQYF. The DNA for the CDR3 is TGTGCCAGCAGCCGACTCGTAGCGGGGAGCCACACAGATACGCAGTATTTT.

The V and J genes are TRBV4-1 and TRBJ2-5, with 10 bases lining up with TRBD1. This CDR3 has 17 residues. Germline V gene sequence: CDR1 MGHRA, CDR2 YSYEKL. J gave up 5 bases and V 6 bases, and 15 bases lay outside the gene matches. CDR3 amino acids: CASRQRGVTGGSETQYF. For the CDR3, the DNA is TGCGCCAGCAGACAGAGGGGAGTGACAGGGGGCTCTGAGACCCAGTACTTC.

This clone turned up a few times. The chain uses TRBV2 and TRBJ2-3; TRBD2 agrees at 8 bases. V dropped 8 bases and J dropped 2; count of bases not matched to a gene: 9. The CDR3 length is 15 residues. CDR1 and CDR2 (germline): SNHLY, FYNNEI. The CDR3 sequence is CASGGLAGPTDTQYF. Written as DNA, the CDR3 is TGTGCCAGCGGGGGGCTAGCGGGTCCCACAGATACGCAGTATTTT.

The chain employs TRBV18 and TRBJ2-6; TRBD2 aligns across 7 bases. Germline CDR1 reads KGHSH; CDR2 reads LQKENI. This CDR3 spans 19 amino acids. The ends lost 1 base at V and 1 base at J; junction bases unmatched: 10. CDR3 bases: TGTGCCAGCTCACCACGTATTTCAGGGAGGGAGTCTGGGGCCAACGTCCTGACTTTC. Residues: CASSPRISGRESGANVLTF.

This clone was seen once. This chain connects TRBV25-1 to TRBJ1-2, with 7 bases lining up with TRBD1. Trimming took 5 bases from V and 3 from J; bases not matched to a gene: 3. CDR1 and CDR2 from the germline V gene are MGHDK and SYGVNS. There are 13 residues in the CDR3. The CDR3 sequence is CASSRDSHYGYTF. Here the CDR3 DNA reads TGTGCCAGCAGTCGGGACAGTCACTATGGCTACACCTTC.

The rearrangement uses TRBV5-6 and TRBJ1-5, with D possibly TRBD1 on 6 matching bases. Germline V gives CDR1 SGHDT, CDR2 YYEEEE. V lost 0 bases and J 2 bases, leaving 15 bases between the germline ends. The CDR3 loop spans 17 amino acids. CDR3 sequence: CASSLGTDDWGNQPQHF. CDR3 nucleotides: TGTGCCAGCAGCTTGGGGACAGACGATTGGGGCAATCAGCCCCAGCATTTT.

This clone was counted many times. J is TRBJ2-7 and V is TRBV28; tentatively, D is TRBD2 (6 bases). V was cut by 7 bases and J by 3 bases, with 10 bases left in between. From germline, CDR1 is MDHEN and CDR2 SYDVKM. This CDR3 region has 12 residues. The chain's CDR3 is CASKGGLYEQYF. In DNA form, the CDR3 reads TGTGCCAGCAAGGGAGGCCTCTACGAGCAGTACTTC. The full variable domain, completed using reference TRBV28 and TRBJ2-7, is DVKVTQSSRYLVKRTGEKVFLECVQDMDHENMFWYRQDPGLGLRLIYFSYDVKMKEKGDIPEGYSVSREKKERFSLILESASTNQTSMYLCASKGGLYEQYFGPGTRLTVT.

This clone appeared once. This chain connects TRBV4-2 to TRBJ1-4; 7 bases are a match to TRBD1. The germline V gene has CDR1 LGHNA and CDR2 YNFKEQ. V shed 3 bases and J 3 bases; nucleotides not matched to a gene: 4. This CDR3 spans 15 amino acids. CDR3 nucleotide sequence: TGTGCCAGCAGCCACCGACAGGGTTCTAATGAAAAACTGTTTTTT. Protein: CASSHRQGSNEKLFF.

The chain recombines TRBV7-9 with TRBJ2-7; D is possibly TRBD1 (5 bases). The CDR3 is made up of 14 amino acids. In germline, CDR1 is SEHNR, CDR2 FQNEAQ (reference sequence). Between the trimmed V and J ends, which lost 3 bases and 1 base, there was a span of 10 bases. The CDR3 region is CASSLAGRSYEQYF. The CDR3 nucleotides read TGTGCCAGCAGCTTGGCAGGGCGGTCCTACGAGCAGTACTTC.

This chain uses TRBV5-1 with TRBJ2-3; 9 bases are a match to TRBD1. Germline V gene lookup returns CDR1 SGHRS and CDR2 YFSETQ. V lost 2 bases and J lost 5; bases outside the gene matches: 6. This CDR3 region has 15 residues. CDR3 nucleotide sequence: TGCGCCAGCAGCTTCAGACAGGGGGTGGGAGATACGCAGTATTTT. Its translation: CASSFRQGVGDTQYF.

In this sample, this clone turned up once. The chain combines TRBV10-2 with TRBJ1-2, with D tentatively TRBD1 (6 bases). CDR3 length: 13 amino acids. V lost 8 bases to trimming and J lost 2 bases, with 12 bases between them. CDR1 WSHSY and CDR2 SAAADI come from the germline V gene. CDR3 amino acids: CASRQTGNYGYTF. In DNA form, the CDR3 reads TGCGCCAGCCGGCAGACAGGCAACTATGGCTACACCTTC.

V usage is TRBV19 and J usage is TRBJ1-2; TRBD1 matches at 9 bases. Germline CDR1 reads LNHDA; CDR2 reads SQIVND (reference sequence). J lost 6 bases, V lost 6 bases, and 8 bases had no gene match. The CDR3 runs to 14 residues. In nucleotides, the CDR3 is TGTGCCAGTAGGGACAGGGGATTTGCACATGGCTACACCTTC. Residues: CASRDRGFAHGYTF.